Following are 10 T cell receptor beta chains from one sample sequenced in a study of cytomegalovirus exposure and HLA in healthy donors. Vbeta (60) and Jbeta (13) primers were used in the PCR. Only in-frame clones appear in the TCRdb table, and some are missing; sequencing was by immunoSEQ multiplex PCR. The sample yields 100,000 to 150,000 clones, 70% to 85% seen once. Sequencing was carried out using PBMCs. All receptors derive from a woman aged 50 to 60 in good health and CMV-seronegative.

This clone was seen more than once but under ten times. The J gene is TRBJ1-2, the V gene TRBV6-1, with TRBD1 matching over 8 bases. The CDR3 is 14 amino acids. V shed 4 bases and J 6 bases; nucleotides not matched to a gene: 7. The germline V gene has CDR1 MNHNS and CDR2 SASEGT. In nucleotides, the CDR3 is TGTGCCAGCAGTGGGACAAGGACAGGGCATGGCTACACCTTC. Its translation is CASSGTRTGHGYTF.

CDR3 amino acids: CASSSLSPRRQADYNEQFF. In DNA form, the CDR3 reads TGTGCCAGCAGCTCCTTATCCCCTCGGCGACAGGCTGATTACAATGAGCAGTTCTTC. This chain connects TRBV11-2 to TRBJ2-1, with D tentatively TRBD1 (6 bases). Trimming removed 4 bases from V and 4 bases from J, with 26 bases in between. The CDR3 covers 19 residues. Per the germline V gene, CDR1 is SGHAT and CDR2 is FQNNGV.

Remarks on this clone: One end of the junction fails to match germline, which may point to a read error. Different DNA sequences within this sample yield the same CDR3. The CDR3 DNA is TGTGCTAGCAGCCCCACCGGGACTAGCGGGACCTACGAGCAGTACTTC. It encodes CASSPTGTSGTYEQYF. The chain carries TRBV7-8 and TRBJ2-7, with 13 bases lining up with TRBD2. The CDR3 has 16 amino acids. From germline, CDR1 is SGHVS and CDR2 FQNEAQ. Full variable domain (rest looked up from reference TRBV7-8 and TRBJ2-7): GAGVSQSPRYKVAKRGQDVALRCDPISGHVSLFWYQQALGQGPEFLTYFQNEAQLDKSGLPSDRFFAERPEGSVSTLKIQRTQQEDSAVYLCASSPTGTSGTYEQYFGPGTRLTVT.

This clone was detected a few times. The rearrangement joins TRBV6-5 to TRBJ2-7; D is perhaps TRBD2 (6 bases). CDR1 MNHEY and CDR2 SVGAGI come from the germline V gene. The CDR3 is 14 residues long. V lost 4 bases, J lost 5 bases, and 15 bases lay in between. The CDR3 nucleotides are TGTGCCAGCAGTTTCCGGGAGAACGTCGACGAGCAGTACTTC. Translation gives CASSFRENVDEQYF.

The rearrangement links TRBV28 to TRBJ2-7, with D hard to call. The ends were cut back, 3 bases at V and 2 bases at J, with 5 bases in the middle. The CDR3 runs to 12 residues. Germline assignment: CDR1 MDHEN and CDR2 SYDVKM. CDR3 in amino acids: CASSLLAYEQYF. Here the CDR3 DNA reads TGTGCCAGCAGTTTGCTAGCCTACGAGCAGTACTTC.

The V and J genes are TRBV4-1 and TRBJ2-3; 13 nucleotides agree with TRBD2. Germline V lookup: CDR1 MGHRA, CDR2 YSYEKL. Trimming at V came to 1 base and at J to 4 bases, leaving 5 bases not matched to a gene. The CDR3 runs to 17 residues. CDR3 amino acids: CASSQGTSGSRSDTQYF. CDR3 nucleotides: TGCGCCAGCAGCCAAGGGACTAGCGGGAGTAGGTCAGATACGCAGTATTTT.

The V call is TRBV7-9, the J call TRBJ2-5; a weak D match, TRBD2 (5 bases). This CDR3 comprises 15 residues. Germline assignment: CDR1 SEHNR and CDR2 FQNEAQ (reference sequence). V gave up 1 base and J gave up 5 bases, with 14 bases separating them. The CDR3 nucleotides read TGTGCCAGCAGCTTAGAGGGCGGAGGCGGGGAGACCCAGTACTTC. Translation gives CASSLEGGGGETQYF.

The chain employs TRBV5-6 and TRBJ1-5; 9 nucleotides line up with TRBD1. The germline CDR1 and CDR2 sequences are SGHDT and YYEEEE. The CDR3 spans 15 residues. V was clipped by 4 bases and J by 4 bases; unmatched bases: 6. CDR3 DNA: TGTGCCAGCAGCCCCGGCGGGACAGGGAATCAGCCCCAGCATTTT. This codes for CASSPGGTGNQPQHF.

This chain joins TRBV9 and TRBJ2-1; 8 positions agree with TRBD1. Germline V gene lookup returns CDR1 SGDLS and CDR2 YYNGEE. This CDR3 is built from 12 residues. The V gene end was trimmed by 2 bases and the J gene end by 12 bases; junction bases not matched to a gene: 4. CDR3 residues: CASSVTQGAQFF. The DNA of the CDR3 is TGTGCCAGCAGCGTGACCCAGGGGGCGCAGTTCTTC.

V is TRBV4-2 and J is TRBJ2-1, with 11 bases matching TRBD2. The CDR3 spans 16 residues. The germline gives CDR1 LGHNA, CDR2 YNFKEQ. V lost 1 base, J lost 6 bases, and 5 bases stayed unmatched. The CDR3 DNA is TGTGCCAGCAGCCAAGTAGCGGGGGGGGTGGGCAATGAGCAGTTCTTC. This sequence encodes CASSQVAGGVGNEQFF.